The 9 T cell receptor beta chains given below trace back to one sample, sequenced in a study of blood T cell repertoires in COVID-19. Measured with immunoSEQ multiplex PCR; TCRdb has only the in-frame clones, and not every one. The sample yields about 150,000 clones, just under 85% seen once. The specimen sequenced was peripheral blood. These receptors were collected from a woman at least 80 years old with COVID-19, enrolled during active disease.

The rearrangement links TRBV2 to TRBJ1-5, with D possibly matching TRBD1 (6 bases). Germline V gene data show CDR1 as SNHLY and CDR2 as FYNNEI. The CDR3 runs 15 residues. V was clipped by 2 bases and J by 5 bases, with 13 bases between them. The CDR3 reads CASSEFGSGDQPQHF. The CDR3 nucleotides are TGTGCCAGCAGTGAATTCGGGTCAGGGGATCAGCCCCAGCATTTT.

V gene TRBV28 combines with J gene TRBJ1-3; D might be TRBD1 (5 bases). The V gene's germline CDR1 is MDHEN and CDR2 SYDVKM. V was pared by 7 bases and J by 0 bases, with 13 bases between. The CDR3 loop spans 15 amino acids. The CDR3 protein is CASTPPGGSGNTIYF. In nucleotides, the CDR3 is TGTGCCAGCACTCCCCCCGGGGGCTCTGGAAACACCATATATTTT.

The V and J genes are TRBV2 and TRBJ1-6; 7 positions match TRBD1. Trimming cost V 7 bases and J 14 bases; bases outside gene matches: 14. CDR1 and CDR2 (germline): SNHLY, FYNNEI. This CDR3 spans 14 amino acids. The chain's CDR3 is CASTADGQDSALHF. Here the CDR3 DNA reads TGTGCCAGCACGGCTGACGGACAGGATTCGGCCCTCCACTTT.

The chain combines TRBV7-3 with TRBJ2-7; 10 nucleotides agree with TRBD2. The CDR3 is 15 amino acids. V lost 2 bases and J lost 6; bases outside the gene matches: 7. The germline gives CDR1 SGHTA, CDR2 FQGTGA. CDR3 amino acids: CASSLGTSEQGEQYF. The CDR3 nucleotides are TGTGCCAGCAGCTTAGGGACTAGCGAGCAGGGCGAGCAGTACTTC.

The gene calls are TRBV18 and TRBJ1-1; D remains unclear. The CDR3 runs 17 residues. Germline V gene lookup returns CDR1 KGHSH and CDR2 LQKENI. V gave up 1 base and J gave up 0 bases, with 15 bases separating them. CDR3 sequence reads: CASSPRPLTNMNTEAFF. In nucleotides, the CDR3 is TGTGCCAGCTCACCACGCCCGCTGACAAACATGAACACTGAAGCTTTCTTT.

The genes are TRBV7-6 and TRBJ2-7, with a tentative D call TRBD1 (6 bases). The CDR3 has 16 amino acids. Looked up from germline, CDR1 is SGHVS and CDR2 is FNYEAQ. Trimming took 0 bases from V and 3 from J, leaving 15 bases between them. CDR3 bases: TGTGCCAGCAGCTTAGCGCCGACAGGTACAAGCTACGAGCAGTACTTC. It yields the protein CASSLAPTGTSYEQYF.

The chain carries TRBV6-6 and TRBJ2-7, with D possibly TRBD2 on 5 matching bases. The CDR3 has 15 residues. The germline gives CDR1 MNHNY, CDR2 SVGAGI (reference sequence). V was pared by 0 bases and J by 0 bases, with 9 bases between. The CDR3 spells CASSYSREPSYEQYF. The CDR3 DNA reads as TGTGCCAGCAGTTACTCCCGGGAACCCTCCTACGAGCAGTACTTC.

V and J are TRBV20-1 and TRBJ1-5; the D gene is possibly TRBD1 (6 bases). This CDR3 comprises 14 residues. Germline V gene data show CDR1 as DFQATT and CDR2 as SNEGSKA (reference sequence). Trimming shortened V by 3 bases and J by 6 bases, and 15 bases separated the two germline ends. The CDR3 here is CSASGGGEVQPQHF. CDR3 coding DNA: TGCAGTGCTAGTGGAGGGGGTGAGGTTCAGCCCCAGCATTTT.

For the CDR3, the DNA is TGTGCCAGTAGTATATTCGGGGGTAACAATCAGCCCCAGCATTTT. Translation: CASSIFGGNNQPQHF. The chain couples TRBV19 to TRBJ1-5; D possibly corresponds to TRBD1 (5 bases). The V gene lost 2 bases and the J gene lost 3 bases, with 11 bases spanning the gap. The germline V gene encodes CDR1 LNHDA and CDR2 SQIVND (reference sequence). The CDR3 is 15 amino acids.